This T cell receptor (beta chain) was found in a study of T cell changes during pregnancy in multiple sclerosis. V was shortened by 8 bases and J by 0 bases, with 10 bases between the two germline ends. CDR3 size: 13 residues. Germline CDR1 ENHRY, CDR2 SYGVKD. Sequenced by immunoSEQ multiplex PCR; TCRdb stores in-frame clones only, minus some. Among tens of thousands of clones listed, roughly 92% were seen once. Sample: peripheral blood, taken after pregnancy. The V call is TRBV10-3, the J call TRBJ1-1; a weak D match, TRBD1 (5 bases). This clonotype was sampled from a female donor with multiple sclerosis, enrolled in a pregnancy study. The DNA for the CDR3 is TGTGCCATCCGCCGACAGATGAACACTGAAGCTTTCTTT. Translated, it gives CAIRRQMNTEAFF.